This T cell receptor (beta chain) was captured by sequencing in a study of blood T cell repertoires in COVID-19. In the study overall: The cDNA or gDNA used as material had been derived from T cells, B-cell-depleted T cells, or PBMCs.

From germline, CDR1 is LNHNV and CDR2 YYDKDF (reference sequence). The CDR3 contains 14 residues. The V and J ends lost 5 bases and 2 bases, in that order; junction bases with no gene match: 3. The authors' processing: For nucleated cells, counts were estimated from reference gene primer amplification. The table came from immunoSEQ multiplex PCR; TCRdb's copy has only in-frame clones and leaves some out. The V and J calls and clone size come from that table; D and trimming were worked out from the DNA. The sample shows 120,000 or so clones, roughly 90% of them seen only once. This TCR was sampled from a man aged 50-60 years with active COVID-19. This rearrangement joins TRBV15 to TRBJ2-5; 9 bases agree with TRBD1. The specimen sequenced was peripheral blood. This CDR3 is CATSRGQGQETQYF. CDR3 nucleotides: TGTGCCACCAGCCGAGGACAGGGGCAAGAGACCCAGTACTTC.